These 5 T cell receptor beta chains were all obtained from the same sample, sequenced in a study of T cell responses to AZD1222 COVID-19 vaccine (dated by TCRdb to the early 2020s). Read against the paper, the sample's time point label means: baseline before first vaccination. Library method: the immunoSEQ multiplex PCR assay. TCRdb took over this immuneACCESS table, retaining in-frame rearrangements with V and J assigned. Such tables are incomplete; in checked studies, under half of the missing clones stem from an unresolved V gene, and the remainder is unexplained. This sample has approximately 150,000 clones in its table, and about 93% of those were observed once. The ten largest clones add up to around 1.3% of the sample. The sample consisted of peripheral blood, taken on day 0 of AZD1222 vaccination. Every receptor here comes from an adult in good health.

CDR3 sequence reads: CASSPGTGGWNEQFF. In nucleotides, the CDR3 is TGTGCCAGCTCACCCGGGACAGGGGGCTGGAATGAGCAGTTCTTC. The chain uses TRBV18 and TRBJ2-1; TRBD1 aligns across 12 bases. V gave up 3 bases and J gave up 7 bases; unmatched junction bases: 4. CDR3 length equals 15 residues. From germline, CDR1 is KGHSH and CDR2 LQKENI.

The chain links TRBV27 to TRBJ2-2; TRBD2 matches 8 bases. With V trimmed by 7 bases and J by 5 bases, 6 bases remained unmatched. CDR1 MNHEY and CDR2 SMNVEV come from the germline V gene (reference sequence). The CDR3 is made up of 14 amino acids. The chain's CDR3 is CASKGSSGTGELFF. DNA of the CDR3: TGTGCCAGCAAAGGATCTAGCGGGACCGGGGAGCTGTTTTTT.

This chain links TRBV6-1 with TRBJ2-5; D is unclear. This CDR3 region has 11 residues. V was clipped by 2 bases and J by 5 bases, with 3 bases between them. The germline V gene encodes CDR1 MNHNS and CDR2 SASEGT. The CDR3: CASSEWETQYF. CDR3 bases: TGTGCCAGCAGTGAATGGGAGACCCAGTACTTC.

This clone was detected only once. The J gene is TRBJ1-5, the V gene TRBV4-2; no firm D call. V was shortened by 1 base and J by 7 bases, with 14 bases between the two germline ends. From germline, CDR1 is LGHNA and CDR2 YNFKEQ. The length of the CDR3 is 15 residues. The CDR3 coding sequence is TGTGCCAGCAGCCAAGGGGCCCGGGGAGGCCAGCCCCAGCATTTT. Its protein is CASSQGARGGQPQHF.

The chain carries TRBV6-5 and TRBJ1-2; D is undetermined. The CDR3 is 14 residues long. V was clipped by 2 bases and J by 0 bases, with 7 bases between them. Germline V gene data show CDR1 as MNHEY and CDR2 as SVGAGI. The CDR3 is CASSYDTANYGYTF. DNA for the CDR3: TGTGCCAGCAGTTACGACACCGCTAACTATGGCTACACCTTC.